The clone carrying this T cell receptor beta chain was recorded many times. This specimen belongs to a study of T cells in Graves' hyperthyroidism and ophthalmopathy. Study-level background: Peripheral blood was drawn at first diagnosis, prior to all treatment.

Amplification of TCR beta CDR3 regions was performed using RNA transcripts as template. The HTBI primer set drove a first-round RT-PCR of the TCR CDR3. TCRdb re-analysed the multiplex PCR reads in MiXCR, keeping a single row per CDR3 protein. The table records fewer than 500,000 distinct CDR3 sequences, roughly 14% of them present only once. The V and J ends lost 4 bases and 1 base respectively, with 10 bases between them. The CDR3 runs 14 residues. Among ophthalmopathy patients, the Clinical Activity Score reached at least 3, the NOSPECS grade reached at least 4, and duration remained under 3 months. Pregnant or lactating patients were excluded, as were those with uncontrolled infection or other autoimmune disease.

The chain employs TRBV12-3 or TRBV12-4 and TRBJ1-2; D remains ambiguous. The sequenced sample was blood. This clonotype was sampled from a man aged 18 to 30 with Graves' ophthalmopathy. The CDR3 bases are TGTGCCAGCAGTTCGAACAGCCTTAACTATGGCTACACCTTC. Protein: CASSSNSLNYGYTF.